This T cell receptor beta chain was sequenced during a study of shared clonotypes between healthy human individuals. Profiling relied on immunoSEQ multiplex PCR, and the TCRdb table lists in-frame clones only, not all of them. This table has 2 million to 2.5 million clones, 95% appearing once. The sample holds one count of this clone. Trimming removed 0 bases from V and 4 bases from J; junction bases left unmatched: 5. Germline loops: CDR1 MGHRA, CDR2 YSYEKL. The CDR3 covers 15 residues. The specimen sequenced was naive CD4+ T cells sorted from blood. As to subset: CD45RA+ positively selected. This receptor was obtained from a man in his late teens or twenties in good health. The genes are TRBV4-1 and TRBJ2-5; 7 bases map to TRBD2. CDR3 residues: CASSQDGGRAETQYF. The CDR3, as DNA: TGCGCCAGCAGCCAAGACGGCGGGAGAGCAGAGACCCAGTACTTC.